The source of this T cell receptor beta chain is a study of T cells in localized non-small cell lung cancer. Study results and limitations: There were a median roughly 60 of the top 100 tumor clones appearing in adjacent lung. The greatest T cell clonality was found in uninvolved adjacent lung (higher than in tumor). Because sequencing included only one region (of the tumor), heterogeneity remains possible.

Profiled with immunoSEQ multiplex PCR; TCRdb holds only in-frame clones, not every one. The sample yields approximately 54,000 clones, 70% to 90% seen once. V trimming: 0 bases; J trimming: 7 bases; junction bases outside the gene matches: 8. The CDR3 sequence is 17 residues long. Germline lookup yields CDR1 SGDLS and CDR2 YYNGEE. With regard to this clone: Its antigen remains unidentified.

This clonotype was sampled from a woman between 40 and 69 years old with stage I lung adenocarcinoma. Sequencing used peripheral blood, obtained before any cancer treatment. V and J are TRBV9 and TRBJ2-1; 12 bases map to TRBD2. Here the CDR3 DNA reads TGTGCCAGCAGCGTAGTCCCTAGCGGGGGGGCTGATAATGAGCAGTTCTTC. This encodes CASSVVPSGGADNEQFF.